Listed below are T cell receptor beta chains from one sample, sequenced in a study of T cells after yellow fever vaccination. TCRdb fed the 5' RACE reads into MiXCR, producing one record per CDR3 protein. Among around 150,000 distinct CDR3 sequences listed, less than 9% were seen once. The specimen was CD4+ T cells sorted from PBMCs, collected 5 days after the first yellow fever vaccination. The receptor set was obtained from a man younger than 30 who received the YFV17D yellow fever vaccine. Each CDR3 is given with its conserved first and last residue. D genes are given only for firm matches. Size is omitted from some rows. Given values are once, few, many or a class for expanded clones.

TGCGCCAGCAGCCAGGACAGAACGAACACTGAAGCTTTCTTT	CASSQDRTNTEAFF	.	.	TRBJ1-1	TRBV4-1
TGTGCCAGCAGTTATGGAGGCCTTAGTAATTCACCCCTCCACTTT	CASSYGGLSNSPLHF	.	many	TRBJ1-6	TRBV6-5
TGCGCCAGCAGCCGAGAGACGGAAAACTATGGCTACACCTTC	CASSRETENYGYTF	.	many	TRBJ1-2	TRBV4-1
TGCAGTGTCAGGAGGCAGGGGGGTGCCTCCTACAATGAGCAGTTCTTC	CSVRRQGGASYNEQFF	.	few	TRBJ2-1	TRBV20-1
TGTGCCAGCAGTTTCCGGGGCTTAATGAACACTGAAGCTTTCTTT	CASSFRGLMNTEAFF	.	few	TRBJ1-1	TRBV6-2/TRBV6-3
TGTGCCACCAGCAGAGTTCAGGATGAGCAGTTCTTC	CATSRVQDEQFF	.	many	TRBJ2-1	TRBV15
TGCGCCAGCAGCTTGCAGGGGGCAGAAAATCAGCCCCAGCATTTT	CASSLQGAENQPQHF	TRBD1	many	TRBJ1-5	TRBV5-1
TGTGCCAGCAGTTTAGGTGGACTGGCCTACAATGAGCAGTTCTTC	CASSLGGLAYNEQFF	.	many	TRBJ2-1	TRBV28
TGCGCCAGCAGCTTCGGGGGCAGTAAGACCCAGTACTTC	CASSFGGSKTQYF	.	many	TRBJ2-5	TRBV5-1
TGTGCCAGCGCAGACTCTGGGGCCAACGTCCTGACTTTC	CASADSGANVLTF	.	many	TRBJ2-6	TRBV7-9
TGTGCCAGCAGCTTGTCCCCTGGCAGCAATCAGCCCCAGCATTTT	CASSLSPGSNQPQHF	.	few	TRBJ1-5	TRBV5-4
TGCGCCAGCAGCCAAGATCTAGGGAAGTTGAAACTGTTTTTT	CASSQDLGKLKLFF	.	few	TRBJ1-4	TRBV4-3
TGTGCCAGCAGCCAACCTGGACAGGCCCTCTATGGCTACACCTTC	CASSQPGQALYGYTF	TRBD1	.	TRBJ1-2	TRBV4-2
TGTGCCAGCAGGGGGGGGAGTGGCACTGAAGCTTTCTTT	CASRGGSGTEAFF	.	.	TRBJ1-1	TRBV7-3
TGTGCCAGCAGCCTGAACAGGGGGCTAAGTGGCTACACCTTC	CASSLNRGLSGYTF	TRBD1	.	TRBJ1-2	TRBV7-2
TGTGCCAGCACCGTAAACGGTGAGCAGTTCTTC	CASTVNGEQFF	.	many	TRBJ2-1	TRBV12-3/TRBV12-4
TGTGCCAGTATGACCCCGGGACTCCAAGAGACCCAGTACTTC	CASMTPGLQETQYF	.	few	TRBJ2-5	TRBV28
TGCGCCAGCAGCTCACAGACAGGGGTTAATGAAAAACTGTTTTTT	CASSSQTGVNEKLFF	TRBD1	.	TRBJ1-4	TRBV5-1
TGTGCCAGCAGTTACAGGGCATCCGGGGAGCTGTTTTTT	CASSYRASGELFF	.	many	TRBJ2-2	TRBV28
TGTGCCAGCAGCGGGAGGGGAAGCTCCTACAATGAGCAGTTCTTC	CASSGRGSSYNEQFF	.	many	TRBJ2-1	TRBV9
TGTGCCAGCAGCTTAGTCGCCCTCAACCCTTTCTTTTCTGGCTACGGTGAGCAGTTCTTC	CASSLVALNPFFSGYGEQFF	.	many	TRBJ2-1	TRBV7-6
TGCGCCAGCAGCTTGCTCAGTTGGGACACCGGGGAGCTGTTTTTT	CASSLLSWDTGELFF	.	.	TRBJ2-2	TRBV5-1
TGTGCCAGCAGCTCCGTACGGGACAGGGGGCATGGGGCCAACGTCCTGACTTTC	CASSSVRDRGHGANVLTF	TRBD1	many	TRBJ2-6	TRBV11-2
TGTGCCAGCAGCTTAAACGCGGGTCTTAGGGAGACCCAGTACTTC	CASSLNAGLRETQYF	.	many	TRBJ2-5	TRBV7-3